This record concerns one TCR beta chain sequence. This sample was included in a study of patients and donors after allogeneic stem cell transplantation. CDR3 length: 14 residues. V gave up 6 bases and J gave up 0 bases, with 12 bases separating them. Germline V gives CDR1 DFQATT, CDR2 SNEGSKA (reference sequence). One entry per CDR3 protein results from TCRdb running MiXCR on the RT-PCR reads. The table shows roughly 940,000 distinct CDR3 sequences, with more than 15% occurring only once. The TCR originated in a human donor who was either an allogeneic HSCT recipient or a stem cell or donor lymphocyte infusion donor (not recorded which). It is not recorded whose cells these are; they may come from a transplant donor. Material for sequencing was blood, either unsorted or a sorted T cell fraction (not recorded which). This rearrangement joins TRBV20-1 to TRBJ1-5, with a tentative D call TRBD1 (6 bases). The CDR3 spells CSARGHLSNQPQHF. CDR3 in DNA: TGCAGTGCAAGGGGACATCTTAGCAATCAGCCCCAGCATTTT.